The source of this T cell receptor beta chain is a study of T cells in Graves' hyperthyroidism and ophthalmopathy (dated by TCRdb to between 2017 and 2020). Broadly, across the study: Peripheral blood samples were taken at the time of initial diagnosis, prior to any treatment. A discovery cohort of roughly 100 patients, roughly 40 with Graves' ophthalmopathy and about 60 with stable Graves' hyperthyroidism, was used to find distinguishing TCR V-J signatures. An independent validation cohort of about 19 hyperthyroidism patients and approximately 15 patients who later progressed to ophthalmopathy tested prospective prediction of ophthalmopathy. The roughly 91 discovery patients were randomly divided into training and test sets at a 7:3 ratio. In roughly six Graves' hyperthyroidism patients, the study also compared T-cell repertoires from thyroid tissue with T-cell repertoires from blood. After blood sampling, hyperthyroidism patients were treated with methimazole at a starting dose of 30 mg daily, and ophthalmopathy patients were treated with high-dose intravenous methylprednisolone. TCR Vbeta CDR3 sequencing of around 130 peripheral blood samples (over 40 ophthalmopathy, 75 to 80 hyperthyroidism and roughly 17 progressor patients) is reported in the paper.

Stable Graves' hyperthyroidism was defined as no progression to ophthalmopathy during 18 months of follow-up. Hyperthyroidism patients were newly diagnosed, with disease duration under 2 months, and aged 18 to 65 years. Exclusion was applied to patients with uncontrolled infections, other autoimmune diseases, pregnancy or lactation. Diagnoses relied on clinical symptoms, serum thyroxine and TRAb, thyroid ultrasound and orbital computed tomography. PBMCs were isolated from 8 to 10 ml of fresh peripheral blood by Ficoll-Paque density gradient centrifugation. Total RNA was extracted with Trizol reagent, and quality was checked on an Agilent 2100 Bioanalyzer. Many counts were recorded for this clonotype. What antigen it recognizes has not been identified. No per-base quality is available; no much larger clone lies one base away. The CDR3 measures 14 amino acids from cysteine to phenylalanine. This entry keeps only the CDR3 DNA: 42 bases, framed from base 1. V is pared back by 6 bases and J by 1 base, with 9 bases lying between the germline termini.

The TCR beta CDR3 regions were amplified from RNA transcripts. The TCR CDR3 was subjected to a first round of RT-PCR using the HTBI primer set and the Qiagen OneStep RT-PCR kit. Libraries were constructed in a second round of multiplex PCR, after which size selection and purification were performed. Paired-end sequencing of the libraries was performed with 100 bp reads on an Illumina HiSeq2000. On the study's bioinformatics: SOAPnuke was used to process the raw data, with reads discarded if the reads contained adapters or uncalled bases, had a mean Phred below 15, or lacked an exact constant-primer or identifier match. COPE v1.2.5 was used to merge the high-quality paired reads, and each unique nucleotide sequence was defined as a clonotype. MiTCR v1.1 was used to align the clonotypes against IMGT TRBV, TRBD and TRBJ reference segments. The analysis included only V-J combinations with a frequency above 0.0001, which together covered 99.2% of the repertoires. The TCS score was defined as F50 (clonal expansion) divided by E x V (chaos), with BLOSUM62-based TCRdist calculated between CDR3 peptides within each V-J. Welch's t-statistics and random forest reduced around 520 V-J features to about 12, which were used in a naive Bayes classifier (R e1071). Starting from the raw public reads, TCRdb applied fastp trimming at Q25, assembled clones with MiXCR and retained in-frame beta chains. Each entry merges the rows of one CDR3 protein and shows their most common DNA and genes. The V and J calls and clone size are TCRdb's, not the authors'. The sample table records 400,000 to 600,000 distinct CDR3 sequences; roughly 20% of these occur just once. The ten biggest clones cover about 26% of the sample.

Study-wide findings and limitations: Sample size was not statistically predetermined, and blinding of investigators to group allocation was not performed. Blood samples also contained most of the expanded thyroid clonotypes (frequency above 0.001), which suggests that blood repertoires may reflect thyroid immune responses. In validation, the model predicted progression to ophthalmopathy with 65% to 71% sensitivity and 72% to 85% specificity, a median of about six months before onset. In cross-validation, a model built on a 13 V-J signature told ophthalmopathy apart from stable hyperthyroidism with 87.88% sensitivity and approximately 81% specificity, and in testing the same model reached 80%/75%.

The chain employs TRBV12-3 or TRBV12-4 and TRBJ2-2; TRBD1 is a possible D gene, resting on 5 matching bases. The sequencing sample was made of blood. This clonotype was obtained from a young man with Graves' hyperthyroidism. The CDR3 corresponds to CASRPTENTGELFF. DNA sequence: TGTGCCAGCAGGCCGACAGAGAACACCGGGGAGCTGTTTTTT.